The sequence of this TCR beta chain was determined in a study of blood T cell repertoires in COVID-19 (TCRdb year 2020). Describing the broader study: Collaborator samples came from the United States, Italy and Spain and covered acute and convalescent phases of COVID-19. The sample metadata nearly always contained a de-identified subject ID, COVID-19 status, age in years and sex. Where available, HLA class I and class II types were taken from metadata supplied by the sample provider and were not determined by assay-based typing. The samples were drawn from the first 160 participants of the ongoing ImmuneRACE study and from roughly 1,300 subjects provided by 6 global collaborators. Deeply sampled blood TCRbeta repertoires from subjects exposed to, actively infected with, or recovered from COVID-19 were included in the dataset. The material from the prospective study consisted of cDNA or gDNA derived from T cells, B-cell-depleted T cells, or PBMCs. The repertoires were released in a freely available public database meant as a resource for research on the immune response to SARS-CoV-2.

TCRbeta CDR3 regions were amplified from genomic DNA using the immunoSEQ Assay, a bias-controlled multiplex PCR. In the authors' own workflow: Nucleated cell counts per sample were estimated from amplification of reference gene primers within the assay. To quantify the absolute abundance of each unique TCRbeta CDR3 rearrangement, sequence reads were collapsed and filtered. For each sample, productive Simpson clonality was calculated as the square root of Simpson's diversity index across productive rearrangements. Held by TCRdb, this immuneACCESS table contains in-frame sequences only and omits some clones. Under half of the omission traces to an unresolved V gene where checked; the cause of the rest is unknown. V and J calls and clone size are copied from that table; D and trimming were computed from the DNA. The sample table holds around 180,000 clones, of which 74% were seen once. Of the sample, under 3.5% is held by the ten largest clones.

General findings and caveats noted by the study authors: The amount of clinical and demographic metadata varied by source and participant and was provided uncurated.

The collaborating institutions used their own protocols to collect whole blood in K2EDTA tubes. For TCRbeta analysis, collaborator samples were shipped as frozen whole blood, as isolated PBMCs, or as DNA extracted from either sample type. A remark on this clone: Its antigen is not yet known. No much larger clone exists at a distance of one base, and base qualities are not known.

The CDR3 runs 14 residues from the cysteine to the phenylalanine. Only the CDR3 DNA stays, 42 bases, in frame from base 1. CDR1 and CDR2, looked up from the germline V gene (reference sequence), are GTSNPN and SVGIG. From V the trimming removes 3 bases and from J it removes 7 bases, while the gene matches leave 5 bases of the junction unaccounted for. The receptor chain draws on TRBV30 and TRBJ1-6; 8 nucleotides in the junction match TRBD1. The sequence derives from a woman older than 75 with acute or convalescent COVID-19. Sequencing input: peripheral blood. The nucleotide sequence is given as TGTGCCTGGAGGACAGGGGAGGGGAATTCACCCCTCCACTTT. It encodes CAWRTGEGNSPLHF.